This entry concerns a single T cell receptor beta chain. Its specificity is not known. The sample comes from a study of T cell responses to AZD1222 COVID-19 vaccine. Findings and limits, study-wide: Donors were largely white British and mainly female; clonal diversity was possibly underestimated. None of the repertoires were sampled until the peak T cell response had passed.

With V trimmed by 8 bases and J by 14 bases, 13 bases remained unmatched. The CDR3 sequence is 12 residues long. Germline CDR1 is MGHDK and CDR2 is SYGVNS. Profiled with immunoSEQ multiplex PCR; TCRdb holds only in-frame clones, not every one. This repertoire shows some 140,000 clones, 80% to 95% found once; its top ten account for approximately 6.5%. V is TRBV25-1 and J is TRBJ1-2, with TRBD1 matching 8 bases. Sequenced material: peripheral blood, taken 28 days after the second AZD1222 dose. This TCR was sampled from an adult who received the AZD1222 COVID-19 vaccine. The CDR3 region has the DNA TGTGCCAGCCAAGCGAACCTCCGGGACAGGACCTTC. Protein: CASQANLRDRTF.